This T cell receptor beta chain was obtained from a study of cytomegalovirus exposure and HLA in healthy donors. Whole-study findings and limits: The classifier reportedly diagnosed cytomegalovirus status with high sensitivity and specificity.

This clone was seen just once. Its antigen remains unknown. The sample carries other DNA sequences with the same CDR3. Trimming removed 0 bases from V and 11 bases from J, with 8 bases in between. CDR1 is SGHTA, CDR2 FQGTGA, per germline. The CDR3 is 13 amino acids. PCR amplification relied on 60 Vbeta primers (plus 13 Jbeta primers). TCRdb keeps only in-frame clones here, not all; method: immunoSEQ multiplex PCR. The sample yields roughly 100,000 clones, approximately 80% seen once. Sequencing was done on a sample of PBMCs. This chain joins TRBV7-3 and TRBJ1-6, with D possibly being TRBD1 (5 bases). This TCR was recovered from a human donor in good health. The CDR3 loop reads CASSLTPGPPLHF. In DNA, the CDR3 is TGTGCCAGCAGCTTAACTCCAGGGCCACCCCTCCACTTT.